The entry below describes one TCR beta chain. CDR1 and CDR2 from the germline V gene are SGDLS and YYNGEE. V was clipped by 2 bases and J by 7 bases, with 15 bases between them. The CDR3 is made up of 14 amino acids. Time point: pre-treatment baseline. One draw preceded checkpoint blockade; another followed its first cycle at week 3. Response was assessed by RECIST 1.1 at 12 weeks, except a couple of rapid progressors. This sample is drawn from a study of blood T cell dynamics during melanoma immunotherapy. Study details: Patients with metastatic melanoma got pembrolizumab or nivolumab-ipilimumab as first-line care.

Produced via immunoSEQ multiplex PCR; TCRdb's table is partial and in-frame only. The repertoire holds 20,000 to 30,000 clones, with around 88% as singletons. This TCR was recovered from a human donor with melanoma. The chain links TRBV9 to TRBJ1-2; the D gene is possibly TRBD1 (5 bases). This specimen was blood, taken from a patient treated with checkpoint blockade. CDR3 residues: CASSVPGGRFGYTF. The CDR3 DNA sequence: TGTGCCAGCAGCGTTCCGGGGGGACGATTTGGCTACACCTTC.